The 17 T cell receptor beta chains presented below share a single source sample, sequenced in a study of Ad26.COV2.S vaccination and SARS-CoV-2 variants. Sequenced by immunoSEQ multiplex PCR; TCRdb stores in-frame clones only, minus some. The top ten hold approximately 3.7% of the sample, which has about 390,000 clones, approximately 86% seen once. Described treatment: 15 to 20 received Ad26.COV2.S at low or high dose, single or two shots; about 5 received placebo; per-sample allocation not given. Sampling was done on day 63 after the first vaccine or placebo injection. Sequencing used peripheral blood, obtained in a trial of Ad26.COV2.S vaccine versus placebo. These receptor sequences come from a person between 18 and 65 years old who received the Ad26.COV2.S COVID-19 vaccine or a placebo.

This chain joins TRBV19 and TRBJ2-3; TRBD1 or TRBD2 may be the D gene (5 bases each). V dropped 5 bases and J dropped 0 bases, with 9 bases sitting between them. The CDR3 spans 14 residues. CDR1 is LNHDA, CDR2 SQIVND, per germline (reference sequence). The CDR3, as DNA: TGTGCCAGTAGTTGGGACGCGAGCACAGATACGCAGTATTTT. Translation gives CASSWDASTDTQYF.

This clone was picked up a small number of times. This sequence joins TRBV2 and TRBJ1-1; D remains unclear. Deletions cut 4 bases from V and 10 bases from J, with 16 bases between. Germline V lookup: CDR1 SNHLY, CDR2 FYNNEI. CDR3 length: 13 residues. The CDR3: CASSGAASRRAFF. As DNA, the CDR3 is TGTGCCAGCAGTGGGGCTGCCTCGCGTAGAGCTTTCTTT.

The rearrangement uses TRBV9 and TRBJ2-5; 7 bases match TRBD2. V lost 4 bases to trimming and J lost 5 bases; unmatched junction nucleotides: 11. Germline CDR1 SGDLS, CDR2 YYNGEE. The CDR3 totals 15 residues. The CDR3 region has the DNA TGTGCCAGCAGCTTTCTCGGGACTAATGGGGAGACCCAGTACTTC. Residues: CASSFLGTNGETQYF.

V usage is TRBV28 and J usage is TRBJ1-4; D unresolved. The germline V gene has CDR1 MDHEN and CDR2 SYDVKM. Trimming pared 1 base from V and 8 bases from J, leaving 20 bases between. The CDR3 totals 17 residues. This CDR3 is CASSLFLLEGSREKLFF. The DNA for the CDR3 is TGTGCCAGCAGTTTATTCCTCCTCGAGGGCAGTCGAGAAAAACTGTTTTTT.

J is TRBJ1-2 and V is TRBV4-1; TRBD1 agrees at 7 bases. Trimming cost V 0 bases and J 4 bases; bases outside gene matches: 11. CDR1 is MGHRA and CDR2 is YSYEKL in the germline V gene. The CDR3 extends over 17 amino acids. CDR3 protein: CASSQEVPGTAPYGYTF. The CDR3, as DNA: TGCGCCAGCAGCCAAGAGGTCCCCGGGACAGCCCCCTATGGCTACACCTTC.

This sequence joins TRBV5-6 and TRBJ2-7, with unresolved D. The CDR3 runs to 15 residues. CDR1 is SGHDT and CDR2 is YYEEEE in the germline V gene. V was pared by 0 bases and J by 6 bases, with 16 bases between. CDR3 DNA: TGTGCCAGCAGCTTGGTCAGTGTGGGGTACAGCGAGCAGTACTTC. Its protein product is CASSLVSVGYSEQYF. The full variable domain, in which reference TRBV5-6 and TRBJ2-7 provide the parts outside the CDR3, is DAGVTQSPTHLIKTRGQQVTLRCSPKSGHDTVSWYQQALGQGPQFIFQYYEEEERQRGNFPDRFSGHQFPNYSSELNVNALLLGDSALYLCASSLVSVGYSEQYFGPGTRLTVT.

A remark on this clone: Other DNA sequences in this sample translate to the same CDR3. The chain uses TRBV3-1 (or the pseudogene TRBV3-2) and TRBJ1-3; no clear D. V lost 0 bases, J lost 1 base, and 4 bases lay in between. Germline CDR1 is LGHDT and CDR2 is YNNKEL (reference sequence). There are 14 residues in the CDR3. CDR3 nucleotides: TGTGCCAGCAGCCAAGAGGGATCTGGAAACACCATATATTTT. It codes for CASSQEGSGNTIYF.

J is TRBJ2-7 and V is TRBV5-1; D remains ambiguous. The CDR3 is 14 amino acids. Germline V lookup: CDR1 SGHRS, CDR2 YFSETQ. Trimming removed 4 bases from V and 7 bases from J, with 18 bases in between. In DNA, the CDR3 is TGCGCCAGCAGCAACCGGGTCCCCAGTGAGGAGCAGTACTTC. Amino acids: CASSNRVPSEEQYF.

The chain uses TRBV9 and TRBJ2-2; no clear D. The CDR3 spans 13 residues. V shed 7 bases and J shed 0 bases, with 7 bases lying between them. Germline V gene sequence: CDR1 SGDLS, CDR2 YYNGEE. CDR3 in DNA: TGTGCCAGCGCGGTCTCGAACACCGGGGAGCTGTTTTTT. It specifies CASAVSNTGELFF.

This chain connects TRBV7-9 to TRBJ1-2; D uncertain. CDR1 and CDR2 (germline): SEHNR, FQNEAQ (reference sequence). The CDR3 spans 13 residues. The V end was cut by 6 bases, the J end by 2 bases, with 10 bases between. This CDR3 is CASSQEWNYGYTF. CDR3 coding DNA: TGTGCCAGCAGTCAAGAATGGAACTATGGCTACACCTTC.

The J gene is TRBJ1-2, the V gene TRBV5-1; no clear D. V was clipped by 2 bases and J by 4 bases, with 15 bases between them. The germline V gene encodes CDR1 SGHRS and CDR2 YFSETQ. The CDR3 has 15 amino acids. CDR3 residues: CASSLRTQGIYGYTF. In DNA form, the CDR3 reads TGCGCCAGCAGCTTACGAACCCAAGGGATCTATGGCTACACCTTC.

The gene calls are TRBV27 and TRBJ2-7; D perhaps matches TRBD2 (7 bases). V lost 1 base and J lost 7, with 17 bases in between. Per germline, CDR1 MNHEY and CDR2 SMNVEV (reference sequence). The CDR3 consists of 15 residues. The CDR3 DNA sequence: TGTGCCAGCAGTTTATATGAGGGGGGGCCTCGAGAGCAGTACTTC. Translated, it gives CASSLYEGGPREQYF.

Turning to this clone: The sample has other DNA sequences that encode this CDR3 too. The V gene is TRBV19, the J gene TRBJ2-7, with a tentative D call TRBD2 (6 bases). The germline V gene has CDR1 LNHDA and CDR2 SQIVND (reference sequence). Trimming left V 3 bases short and J 0 bases short, with 9 bases between. The CDR3 has 14 residues. In nucleotides, the CDR3 is TGTGCCAGTAGTATTCGACTAGACTCCTACGAGCAGTACTTC. This sequence encodes CASSIRLDSYEQYF.

This clone was seen more than once but under ten times. The rearrangement uses TRBV12-5 and TRBJ1-1; D is possibly TRBD1 (6 bases). The V and J ends lost 8 bases and 5 bases respectively, with 12 bases between them. The germline CDR1 and CDR2 sequences are LGHNT and FRNRAP. The CDR3 runs 12 residues. As DNA, the CDR3 is TGTGCTAGTCAAGGGGGTGGGACTGAAGCTTTCTTT. Translation: CASQGGGTEAFF.

V and J are TRBV19 and TRBJ1-1; a possible D gene is TRBD1 (6 bases). Trimming took off 8 bases at V and 3 bases at J, with 10 bases between the two ends. This CDR3 has 12 amino acids. Germline CDR1 and CDR2: LNHDA and SQIVND (reference sequence). The CDR3 DNA reads as TGTGCCAGTTCGCAGGGGTACACTGAAGCTTTCTTT. It codes for CASSQGYTEAFF. Using reference TRBV19 and TRBJ1-1 for the parts outside the CDR3, the full variable domain is DGGITQSPKYLFRKEGQNVTLSCEQNLNHDAMYWYRQDPGQGLRLIYYSQIVNDFQKGDIAEGYSVSREKKESFPLTVTSAQKNPTAFYLCASSQGYTEAFFGQGTRLTVV.

This chain links TRBV4-1 with TRBJ1-1; the D is unclear. This CDR3 is built from 15 residues. In germline, CDR1 is MGHRA, CDR2 YSYEKL. V lost 5 bases and J lost 0, with 13 bases in between. CDR3 coding DNA: TGCGCCAGCAGCAATCACATGCAGATGAACACTGAAGCTTTCTTT. It codes for CASSNHMQMNTEAFF.

This chain uses TRBV2 with TRBJ2-6; 7 bases are a match to TRBD1. Germline V gene data show CDR1 as SNHLY and CDR2 as FYNNEI. V was pared by 7 bases and J by 0 bases, with 12 bases of the junction left unmatched. CDR3 length: 18 amino acids. CDR3: CASTNRDSISSGANVLTF. The CDR3 DNA reads TGTGCCAGCACTAACCGGGACAGTATTAGCTCTGGGGCCAACGTCCTGACTTTC.